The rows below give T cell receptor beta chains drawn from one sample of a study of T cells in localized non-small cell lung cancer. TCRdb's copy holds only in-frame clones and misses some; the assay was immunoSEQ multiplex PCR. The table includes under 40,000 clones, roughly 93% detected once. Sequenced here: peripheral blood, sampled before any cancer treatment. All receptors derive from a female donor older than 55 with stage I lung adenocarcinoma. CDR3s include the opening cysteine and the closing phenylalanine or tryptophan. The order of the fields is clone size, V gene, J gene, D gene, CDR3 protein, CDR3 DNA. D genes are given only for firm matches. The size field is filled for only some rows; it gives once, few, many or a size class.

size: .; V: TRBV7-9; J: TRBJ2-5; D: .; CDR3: CASSLARDGKETQYF; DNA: TGTGCCAGCAGCTTAGCGCGGGATGGCAAAGAGACCCAGTACTTC
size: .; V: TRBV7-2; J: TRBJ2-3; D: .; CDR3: CASSESGYTQYF; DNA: TGTGCCAGCAGTGAGTCAGGCTATACGCAGTATTTT
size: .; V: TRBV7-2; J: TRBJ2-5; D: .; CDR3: CASSLIEIQYF; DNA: TGTGCCAGCAGCTTGATAGAGATCCAGTACTTC
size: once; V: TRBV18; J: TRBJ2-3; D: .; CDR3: CASSPPMGAADTQYF; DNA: TGTGCCAGCTCACCACCGATGGGGGCCGCAGATACGCAGTATTTT
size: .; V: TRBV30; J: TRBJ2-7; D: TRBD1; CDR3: CAWRDRGSYEQYF; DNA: TGTGCCTGGAGGGACAGGGGCTCCTACGAGCAGTACTTC
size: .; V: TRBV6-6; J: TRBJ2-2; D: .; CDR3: CASSFESGLITGELFF; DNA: TGTGCCAGCAGTTTCGAATCGGGACTTATTACCGGGGAGCTGTTTTTT
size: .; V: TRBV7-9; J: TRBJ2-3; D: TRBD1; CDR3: CASSLDRSSTDTQYF; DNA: TGTGCCAGCAGCTTGGACAGGAGCAGCACAGATACGCAGTATTTT
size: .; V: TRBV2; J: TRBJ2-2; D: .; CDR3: CASGSLTGGTGELFF; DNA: TGTGCCAGCGGTTCTCTCACCGGCGGCACCGGGGAGCTGTTTTTT
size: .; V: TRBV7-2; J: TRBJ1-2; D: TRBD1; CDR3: CASSFTLTGEDGYTF; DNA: TGTGCCAGCAGCTTCACTCTGACAGGGGAGGATGGCTACACCTTC
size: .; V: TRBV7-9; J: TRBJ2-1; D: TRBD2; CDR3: CASSPGLAGGSYNEQFF; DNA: TGTGCCAGCAGCCCGGGACTAGCGGGGGGTTCGTACAATGAGCAGTTCTTC
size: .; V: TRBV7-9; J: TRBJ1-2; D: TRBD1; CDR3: CASSLSGTDYGYTF; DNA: TGTGCCAGCAGCTTATCCGGGACAGACTATGGCTACACCTTC
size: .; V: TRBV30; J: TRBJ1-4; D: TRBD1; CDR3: CAWSVPQGAGEKLFF; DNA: TGTGCCTGGAGTGTTCCTCAGGGGGCCGGTGAAAAACTGTTTTTT
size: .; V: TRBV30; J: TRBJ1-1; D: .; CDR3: CAWRWSGALNTEAFF; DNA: TGTGCCTGGAGGTGGTCAGGGGCCCTGAACACTGAAGCTTTCTTT
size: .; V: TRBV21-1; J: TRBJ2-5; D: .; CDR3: CASSRTAQETQYF; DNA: TGTGCCAGCAGCAGAACAGCACAAGAGACCCAGTACTTC
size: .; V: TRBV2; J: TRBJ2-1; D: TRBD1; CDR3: CASSKPGQGSNEQFF; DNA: TGTGCCAGCAGTAAACCGGGACAGGGAAGCAATGAGCAGTTCTTC
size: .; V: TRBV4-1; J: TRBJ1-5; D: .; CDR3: CASSQGDRTRHQPQHF; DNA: TGCGCCAGCAGCCAAGGAGACAGGACCCGACATCAGCCCCAGCATTTT
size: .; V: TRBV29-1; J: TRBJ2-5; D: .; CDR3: CSVVPTGEQETQYF; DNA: TGCAGCGTCGTTCCCACGGGGGAACAAGAGACCCAGTACTTC
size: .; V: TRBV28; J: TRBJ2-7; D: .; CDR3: CASTVRTEQYF; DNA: TGTGCCAGCACGGTTCGAACCGAGCAGTACTTC
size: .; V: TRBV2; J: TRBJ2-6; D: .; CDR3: CASTGSYGTGANVLTF; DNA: TGTGCCAGCACTGGCAGCTACGGGACTGGGGCCAACGTCCTGACTTTC
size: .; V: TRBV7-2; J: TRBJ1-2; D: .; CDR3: CASSLDTGYGYTF; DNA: TGTGCCAGCAGCTTAGACACAGGGTATGGCTACACCTTC
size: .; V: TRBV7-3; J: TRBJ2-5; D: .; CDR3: CASSLMPEETQYF; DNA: TGTGCCAGCAGCTTAATGCCAGAAGAGACCCAGTACTTC